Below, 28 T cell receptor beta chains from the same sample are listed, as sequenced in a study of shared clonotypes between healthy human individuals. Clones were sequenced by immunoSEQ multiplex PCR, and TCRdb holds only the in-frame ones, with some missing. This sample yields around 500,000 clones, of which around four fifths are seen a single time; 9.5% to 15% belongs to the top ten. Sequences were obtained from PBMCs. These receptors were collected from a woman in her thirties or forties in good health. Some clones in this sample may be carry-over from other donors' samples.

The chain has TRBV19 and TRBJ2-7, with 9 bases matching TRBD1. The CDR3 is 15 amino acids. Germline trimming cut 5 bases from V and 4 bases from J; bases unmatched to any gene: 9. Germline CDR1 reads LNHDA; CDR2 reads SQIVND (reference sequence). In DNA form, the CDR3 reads TGTGCCAGTAGTCCCCAACAGGGGACAGGGTACGAGCAGTACTTC. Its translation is CASSPQQGTGYEQYF.

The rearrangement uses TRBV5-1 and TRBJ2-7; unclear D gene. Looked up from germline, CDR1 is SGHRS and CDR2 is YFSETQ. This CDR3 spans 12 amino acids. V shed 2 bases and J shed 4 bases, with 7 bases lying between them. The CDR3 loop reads CASSFDSYEQYF. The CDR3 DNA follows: TGCGCCAGCAGCTTCGACTCTTACGAGCAGTACTTC. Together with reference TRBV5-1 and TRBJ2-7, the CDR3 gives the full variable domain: KAGVTQTPRYLIKTRGQQVTLSCSPISGHRSVSWYQQTPGQGLQFLFEYFSETQRNKGNFPGRFSGRQFSNSRSEMNVSTLELGDSALYLCASSFDSYEQYFGPGTRLTVT.

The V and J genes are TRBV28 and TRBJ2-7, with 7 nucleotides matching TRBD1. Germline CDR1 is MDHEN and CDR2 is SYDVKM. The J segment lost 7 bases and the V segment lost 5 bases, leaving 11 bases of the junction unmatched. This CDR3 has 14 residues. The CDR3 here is CASSATGIVKEQYF. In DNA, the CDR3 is TGTGCCAGCAGTGCGACAGGGATTGTGAAAGAGCAGTACTTC.

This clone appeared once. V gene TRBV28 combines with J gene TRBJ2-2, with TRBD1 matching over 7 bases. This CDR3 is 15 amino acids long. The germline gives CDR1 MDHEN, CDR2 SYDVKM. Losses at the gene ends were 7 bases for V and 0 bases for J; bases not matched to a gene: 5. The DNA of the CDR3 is TGTGCCAGCAAAGGGGGCATACCGAACACCGGGGAGCTGTTTTTT. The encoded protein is CASKGGIPNTGELFF.

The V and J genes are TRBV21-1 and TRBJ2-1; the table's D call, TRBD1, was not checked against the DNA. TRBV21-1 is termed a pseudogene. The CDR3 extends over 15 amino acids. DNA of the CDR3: TGTGCCAGCAGCAAGAGGGCTAGGGGGGACAGAGAGCAGTTCTTC. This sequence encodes CASSKRARGDREQFF.

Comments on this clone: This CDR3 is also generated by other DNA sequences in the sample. CDR3 amino acids: CASSLVAQSSYNEQFF. In nucleotides, the CDR3 is TGCGCCAGCAGCTTGGTAGCTCAGAGCTCCTACAATGAGCAGTTCTTC. The V call is TRBV5-1, the J call TRBJ2-1; D is ambiguous. Germline CDR1 reads SGHRS; CDR2 reads YFSETQ. The V end lost 0 bases, the J end lost 0 bases, and 10 bases lay between the germline ends. The CDR3 extends over 16 amino acids. Complete variable domain (other parts from reference TRBV5-1 and TRBJ2-1): KAGVTQTPRYLIKTRGQQVTLSCSPISGHRSVSWYQQTPGQGLQFLFEYFSETQRNKGNFPGRFSGRQFSNSRSEMNVSTLELGDSALYLCASSLVAQSSYNEQFFGPGTRLTVL.

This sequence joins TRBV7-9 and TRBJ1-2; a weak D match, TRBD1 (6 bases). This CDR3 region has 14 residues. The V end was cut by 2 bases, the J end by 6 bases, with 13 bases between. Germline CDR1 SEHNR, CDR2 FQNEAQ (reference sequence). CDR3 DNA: TGTGCCAGCAGCTTACGGGAAGGGGGGAATGGCTACACCTTC. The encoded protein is CASSLREGGNGYTF.

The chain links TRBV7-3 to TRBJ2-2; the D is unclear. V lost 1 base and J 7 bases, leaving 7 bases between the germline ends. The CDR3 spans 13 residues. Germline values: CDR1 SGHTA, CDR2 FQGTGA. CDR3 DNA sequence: TGTGCCAGCAGCTTAATGAGAGGCGGGGAGCTGTTTTTT. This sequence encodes CASSLMRGGELFF. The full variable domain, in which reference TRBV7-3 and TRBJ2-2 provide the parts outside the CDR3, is GAGVSQTPSNKVTEKGKYVELRCDPISGHTALYWYRQSLGQGPEFLIYFQGTGAADDSGLPNDRFFAVRPEGSVSTLKIQRTERGDSAVYLCASSLMRGGELFFGEGSRLTVL.

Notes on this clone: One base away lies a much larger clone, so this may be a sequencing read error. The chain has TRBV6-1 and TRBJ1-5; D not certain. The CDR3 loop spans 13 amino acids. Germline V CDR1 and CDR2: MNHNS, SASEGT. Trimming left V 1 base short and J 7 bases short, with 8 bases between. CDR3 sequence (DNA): TGTGCCAGCAGTGAAGGTTGGCGACAGCCCCAGCATTTT. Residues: CASSEGWRQPQHF.

CDR3 protein: CASSIGQGAGETQYF. CDR3 sequence (DNA): TGTGCCAGCAGCATAGGACAGGGGGCGGGTGAGACCCAGTACTTC. The chain links TRBV7-9 to TRBJ2-5, with TRBD1 matching 11 bases. The CDR3 is 15 residues long. Germline V CDR1 and CDR2: SEHNR, FQNEAQ (reference sequence). With V trimmed by 5 bases and J by 5 bases, 7 bases remained unmatched.

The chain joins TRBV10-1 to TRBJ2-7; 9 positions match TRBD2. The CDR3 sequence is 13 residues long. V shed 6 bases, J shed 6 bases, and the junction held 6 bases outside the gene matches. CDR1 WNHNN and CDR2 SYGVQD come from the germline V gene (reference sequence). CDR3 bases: TGCGCCAGCAGGGATAGCGGGAGACGCGAGCAGTACTTC. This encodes CASRDSGRREQYF.

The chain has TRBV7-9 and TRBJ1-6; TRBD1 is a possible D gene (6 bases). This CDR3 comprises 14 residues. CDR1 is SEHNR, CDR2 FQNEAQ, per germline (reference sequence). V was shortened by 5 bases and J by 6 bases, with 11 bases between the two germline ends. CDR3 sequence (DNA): TGTGCCAGCAGCACGGGACAACCTAATTCACCCCTCCACTTT. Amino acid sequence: CASSTGQPNSPLHF.

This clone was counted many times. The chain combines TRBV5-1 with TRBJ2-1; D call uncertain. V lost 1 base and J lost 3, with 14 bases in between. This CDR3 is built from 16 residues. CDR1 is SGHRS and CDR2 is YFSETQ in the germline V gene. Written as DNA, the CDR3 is TGCGCCAGCAGCTTGTATAGTGGGGAACTCTACAATGAGCAGTTCTTC. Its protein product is CASSLYSGELYNEQFF.

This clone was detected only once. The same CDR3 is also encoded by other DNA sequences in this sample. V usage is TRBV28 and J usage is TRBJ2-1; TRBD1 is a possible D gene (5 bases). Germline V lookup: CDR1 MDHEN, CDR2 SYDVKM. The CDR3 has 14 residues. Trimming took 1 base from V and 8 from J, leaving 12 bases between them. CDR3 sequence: CASSLSPRADEQFF. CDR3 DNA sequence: TGTGCCAGCAGTTTATCGCCCAGGGCGGATGAGCAGTTCTTC.

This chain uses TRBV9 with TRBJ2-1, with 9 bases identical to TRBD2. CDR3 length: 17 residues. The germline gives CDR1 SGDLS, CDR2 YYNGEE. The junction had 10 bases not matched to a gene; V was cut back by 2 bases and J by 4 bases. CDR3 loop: CASSVTVSGGIYNEQFF. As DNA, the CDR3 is TGTGCCAGCAGCGTTACCGTAAGCGGGGGGATTTACAATGAGCAGTTCTTC. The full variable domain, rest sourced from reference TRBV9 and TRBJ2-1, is DSGVTQTPKHLITATGQRVTLRCSPRSGDLSVYWYQQSLDQGLQFLIQYYNGEERAKGNILERFSAQQFPDLHSELNLSSLELGDSALYFCASSVTVSGGIYNEQFFGPGTRLTVL.

In DNA form, the CDR3 reads TGTGCCAGCACCATCCTTGAGGGACAGACCTACGAGCAGTACTTC. Its protein product is CASTILEGQTYEQYF. The chain links TRBV11-3 to TRBJ2-7; the match to TRBD1 covers 7 bases. CDR3 length: 15 residues. Germline trimming cut 7 bases from V and 2 bases from J; bases unmatched to any gene: 11. Per the germline V gene, CDR1 is SGHNT and CDR2 is YENEEA.

In nucleotides, the CDR3 is TGTGCCAGCAGCACCCGACAGGACTATGGCTACACCTTC. Translation gives CASSTRQDYGYTF. V gene TRBV7-8 combines with J gene TRBJ1-2; D may be TRBD1 (6 bases). CDR3 length: 13 amino acids. Between the trimmed V and J ends, which lost 5 bases and 3 bases, there was a span of 10 bases. The germline V gene encodes CDR1 SGHVS and CDR2 FQNEAQ.

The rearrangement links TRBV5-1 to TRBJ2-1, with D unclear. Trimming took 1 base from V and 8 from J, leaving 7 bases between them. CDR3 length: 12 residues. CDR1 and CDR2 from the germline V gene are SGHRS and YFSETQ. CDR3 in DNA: TGCGCCAGCAGCTTGTCATTAGATGAGCAGTTCTTC. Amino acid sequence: CASSLSLDEQFF. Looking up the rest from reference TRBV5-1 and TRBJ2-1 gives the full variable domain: KAGVTQTPRYLIKTRGQQVTLSCSPISGHRSVSWYQQTPGQGLQFLFEYFSETQRNKGNFPGRFSGRQFSNSRSEMNVSTLELGDSALYLCASSLSLDEQFFGPGTRLTVL.

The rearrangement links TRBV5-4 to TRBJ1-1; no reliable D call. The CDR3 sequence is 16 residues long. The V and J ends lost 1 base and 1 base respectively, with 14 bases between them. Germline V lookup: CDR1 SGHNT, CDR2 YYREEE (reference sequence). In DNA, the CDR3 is TGTGCCAGCAGCTTGCTGTTCGGAGACTCGAACACTGAAGCTTTCTTT. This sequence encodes CASSLLFGDSNTEAFF.

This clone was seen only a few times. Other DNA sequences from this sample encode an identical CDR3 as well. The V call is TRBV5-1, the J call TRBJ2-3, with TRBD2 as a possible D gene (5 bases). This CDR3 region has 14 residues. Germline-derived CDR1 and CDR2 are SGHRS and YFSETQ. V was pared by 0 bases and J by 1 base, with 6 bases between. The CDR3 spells CASSLAGGTDTQYF. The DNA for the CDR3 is TGCGCCAGCAGCTTGGCCGGGGGCACAGATACGCAGTATTTT.

The CDR3 loop is CASSSSGYTEAFF. For the CDR3, the DNA is TGTGCCAGCAGCTCCTCAGGGTACACTGAAGCTTTCTTT. The rearrangement joins TRBV11-3 to TRBJ1-1; D might be TRBD1 (5 bases). Trimming took off 4 bases at V and 3 bases at J, with 9 bases between the two ends. Per germline, CDR1 SGHNT and CDR2 YENEEA. The CDR3 covers 13 residues.

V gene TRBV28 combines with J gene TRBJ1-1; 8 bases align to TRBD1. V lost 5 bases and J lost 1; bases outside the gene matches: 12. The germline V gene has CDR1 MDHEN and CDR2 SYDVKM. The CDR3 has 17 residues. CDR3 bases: TGTGCCAGCAGTGCGACCCCCGGGACAGGAGAGAACACTGAAGCTTTCTTT. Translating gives CASSATPGTGENTEAFF.

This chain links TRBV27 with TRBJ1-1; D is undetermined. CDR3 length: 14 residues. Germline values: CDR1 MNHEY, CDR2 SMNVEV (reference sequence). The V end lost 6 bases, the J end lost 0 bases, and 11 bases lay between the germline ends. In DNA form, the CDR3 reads TGTGCCAGCAGAGGGTCTCACATGAACACTGAAGCTTTCTTT. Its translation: CASRGSHMNTEAFF.

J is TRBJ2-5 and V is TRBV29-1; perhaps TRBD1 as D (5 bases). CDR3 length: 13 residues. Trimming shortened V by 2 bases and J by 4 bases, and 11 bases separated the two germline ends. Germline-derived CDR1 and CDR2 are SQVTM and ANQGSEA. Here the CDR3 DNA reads TGCAGCGTTGAAAGCAGGGTGATAGAGACCCAGTACTTC. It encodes CSVESRVIETQYF.

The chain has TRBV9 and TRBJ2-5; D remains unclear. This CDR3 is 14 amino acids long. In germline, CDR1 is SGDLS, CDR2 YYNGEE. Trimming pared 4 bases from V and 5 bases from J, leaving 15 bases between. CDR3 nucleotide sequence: TGTGCCAGCAGCCTCTCCACGGCCGGGGAGACCCAGTACTTC. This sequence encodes CASSLSTAGETQYF.

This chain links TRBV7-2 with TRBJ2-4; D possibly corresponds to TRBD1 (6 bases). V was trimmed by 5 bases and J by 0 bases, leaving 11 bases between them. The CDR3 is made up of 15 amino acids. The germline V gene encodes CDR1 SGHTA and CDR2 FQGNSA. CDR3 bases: TGTGCCAGCAGCAGCAGGGGTCTAGCCAAAAACATTCAGTACTTC. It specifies CASSSRGLAKNIQYF. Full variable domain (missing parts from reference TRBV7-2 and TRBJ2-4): GAGVSQSPSNKVTEKGKDVELRCDPISGHTALYWYRQSLGQGLEFLIYFQGNSAPDKSGLPSDRFSAERTGGSVSTLTIQRTQQEDSAVYLCASSSRGLAKNIQYFGAGTRLSVL.

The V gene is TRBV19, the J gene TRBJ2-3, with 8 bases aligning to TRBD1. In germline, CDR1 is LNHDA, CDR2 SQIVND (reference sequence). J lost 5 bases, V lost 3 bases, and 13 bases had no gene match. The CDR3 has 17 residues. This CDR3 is CASSIRQGNIGRDTQYF. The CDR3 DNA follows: TGTGCCAGTAGTATTCGACAGGGGAACATCGGGAGAGATACGCAGTATTTT.

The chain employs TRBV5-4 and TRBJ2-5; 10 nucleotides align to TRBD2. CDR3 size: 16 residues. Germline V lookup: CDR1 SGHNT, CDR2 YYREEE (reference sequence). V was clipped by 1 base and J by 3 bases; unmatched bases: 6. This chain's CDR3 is CASSLPLAGVKETQYF. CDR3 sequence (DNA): TGTGCCAGCAGCTTGCCTCTAGCGGGAGTAAAAGAGACCCAGTACTTC.